The clone carrying this T cell receptor beta chain appeared a few times. The antigen remains unidentified. TCRdb reanalysed the 5' RACE reads using MiXCR and keeps one entry per CDR3 protein. This table holds approximately 540,000 distinct CDR3 sequences, approximately 11% found once. The sample belongs to a study of CD8 T cells in ankylosing spondylitis. Broader study findings: Ankylosing spondylitis blood seemed to carry a telltale TCR beta motif made of roughly 8 highly homologous variants.

The CDR3 has 15 amino acids. Germline lookup yields CDR1 MNHEY and CDR2 SMNVEV (reference sequence). Trimming left V 6 bases short and J 8 bases short, with 22 bases between. The specimen sequenced was blood, either unsorted or a sorted T cell fraction (not recorded which). The origin of this receptor is a male donor with ankylosing spondylitis. The chain carries TRBV27 and TRBJ1-1; perhaps TRBD1 as D (5 bases). CDR3 sequence reads: CASSIRPRQHYEAFF. CDR3 DNA: TGTGCCAGCAGCATAAGACCGAGACAGCACTACGAAGCTTTCTTT.